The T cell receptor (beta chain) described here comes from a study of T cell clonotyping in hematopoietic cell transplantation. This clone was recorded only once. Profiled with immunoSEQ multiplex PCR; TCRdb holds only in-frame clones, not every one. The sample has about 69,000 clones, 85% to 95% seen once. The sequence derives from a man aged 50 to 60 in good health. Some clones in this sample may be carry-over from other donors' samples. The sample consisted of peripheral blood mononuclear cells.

The CDR3 region is CASSFRDTVRGNSPLHF. CDR3 DNA: TGTGCCAGCAGTTTCCGAGACACCGTCCGGGGTAATTCACCCCTCCACTTT. V is TRBV27 and J is TRBJ1-6, with D unresolved. Germline CDR1 MNHEY, CDR2 SMNVEV (reference sequence). V was cut by 3 bases and J by 6 bases, with 18 bases left in between. The CDR3 runs to 17 residues.